One and the same sample provided the 15 T cell receptor beta chains below, sequenced in a study of neurological immune-mediated disorders. TCRdb used MiXCR to reprocess the 5' RACE reads, holding one entry per CDR3 protein. The top ten clones hold about 10% of a sample with 59,000 or so distinct CDR3 sequences, 12% of them seen once. Sample: PBMCs. The source is a woman aged 55 to 70 with HTLV-1-associated myelopathy (HAM/TSP).

This clonotype was detected many times. The V and J genes are TRBV5-1 and TRBJ2-7; TRBD1 aligns across 7 bases. The V gene end was trimmed by 4 bases and the J gene end by 3 bases; junction bases not matched to a gene: 10. CDR1 SGHRS and CDR2 YFSETQ come from the germline V gene. This CDR3 is built from 15 residues. For the CDR3, the DNA is TGCGCCAGCAGCCCGTTGGGGGACAGCAACTACGAGCAGTACTTC. This translates into CASSPLGDSNYEQYF. Filled out from reference TRBV5-1 and TRBJ2-7, the complete variable domain reads KAGVTQTPRYLIKTRGQQVTLSCSPISGHRSVSWYQQTPGQGLQFLFEYFSETQRNKGNFPGRFSGRQFSNSRSEMNVSTLELGDSALYLCASSPLGDSNYEQYFGPGTRLTVT.

In its sample, this clonotype was seen many times. The V call is TRBV12-3 or TRBV12-4, the J call TRBJ2-1; TRBD2 aligns across 10 bases. The CDR3 totals 16 residues. Trimming took 5 bases from V and 4 from J; bases not matched to a gene: 8. The CDR3 sequence: CASSLRTSGLYNEQFF. The CDR3 nucleotides read TGTGCCAGCAGTCTCAGGACTAGCGGTCTGTACAATGAGCAGTTCTTC.

In this sample, this clonotype turned up many times. The chain combines TRBV29-1 with TRBJ1-3; D ambiguous. This CDR3 comprises 12 residues. Trimming pared 6 bases from V and 2 bases from J, leaving 8 bases between. Germline V gene sequence: CDR1 SQVTM, CDR2 ANQGSEA. The CDR3 sequence: CSVRQAGNTIYF. In nucleotides, the CDR3 is TGCAGCGTACGGCAGGCTGGAAACACCATATATTTT.

This clonotype came up many times. The chain recombines TRBV20-1 with TRBJ2-7; TRBD1 matches at 9 bases. There are 15 residues in the CDR3. V lost 3 bases to trimming and J lost 2 bases; unmatched junction nucleotides: 8. Per the germline V gene, CDR1 is DFQATT and CDR2 is SNEGSKA (reference sequence). As DNA, the CDR3 is TGCAGTGCTAGTGTACCGGGACAGGGACCCTACGAGCAGTACTTC. It codes for CSASVPGQGPYEQYF.

This clonotype is medium-sized within its sample. V and J are TRBV7-8 and TRBJ2-3; 9 nucleotides align to TRBD2. V lost 3 bases and J lost 4; bases outside the gene matches: 11. Germline loops: CDR1 SGHVS, CDR2 FQNEAQ. This CDR3 has 17 residues. The CDR3 here is CASSFKLAGPNPDTQYF. CDR3 nucleotide sequence: TGTGCCAGCAGCTTTAAGCTAGCGGGGCCGAATCCAGATACGCAGTATTTT.

This clonotype was detected ten times or more. V gene TRBV5-1 combines with J gene TRBJ1-4, with D unresolved. This CDR3 comprises 13 residues. Trimming removed 4 bases from V and 6 bases from J, with 10 bases in between. The germline V gene encodes CDR1 SGHRS and CDR2 YFSETQ. In DNA, the CDR3 is TGCGCCAGCAGCCGGGCGGGAGATGAAAAACTGTTTTTT. This translates into CASSRAGDEKLFF.

This clonotype appeared many times. The rearrangement uses TRBV5-1 and TRBJ2-3; 9 bases fit TRBD2. V trimming: 0 bases; J trimming: 0 bases; junction bases outside the gene matches: 2. There are 16 residues in the CDR3. CDR1 is SGHRS and CDR2 is YFSETQ in the germline V gene. In DNA, the CDR3 is TGCGCCAGCAGCTTGGAAACTAGCGGGAGCACAGATACGCAGTATTTT. This sequence encodes CASSLETSGSTDTQYF.

This clonotype occurred many times. The junction does not match germline at one end; this may be a read error. The chain uses TRBV29-1 and TRBJ1-2; a weak D match, TRBD1 (5 bases). This CDR3 contains 11 residues. The germline V gene encodes CDR1 SQVTM and CDR2 ANQGSEA. The CDR3 loop reads CSVSRDYGYTF. CDR3 DNA: TGCAGCGTTAGTAGGGACTACGGCTACACCTTC.

For this clonotype: Lacking the conserved final phenylalanine or tryptophan, this CDR3 likely reflects a read error. The rearrangement links TRBV5-1 to TRBJ2-5, with D perhaps TRBD2 (6 bases). Trimming took off 1 base at V and 3 bases at J, with 10 bases between the two ends. This CDR3 spans 14 amino acids. Germline assignment: CDR1 SGHRS and CDR2 YFSETQ. CDR3 region: CASSLWGGKETQYS. In nucleotides, the CDR3 is TGCGCCAGCAGCTTGTGGGGAGGTAAAGAGACCCAGTACTCC.

This clonotype was found many times. This chain links TRBV5-1 with TRBJ2-7, with 8 bases fitting TRBD1. Germline V gene data show CDR1 as SGHRS and CDR2 as YFSETQ. J gave up 5 bases and V 2 bases, and 9 bases lay outside the gene matches. CDR3 length: 15 residues. CDR3 sequence: CASSFSDRGSHEQYF. Here the CDR3 DNA reads TGCGCCAGCAGCTTCAGTGACAGGGGAAGCCACGAGCAGTACTTC.

At least ten counts were recorded for this clonotype. The gene calls are TRBV27 and TRBJ1-5, with 11 bases matching TRBD1. The CDR3 length is 15 residues. Per the germline V gene, CDR1 is MNHEY and CDR2 is SMNVEV (reference sequence). V shed 4 bases, J shed 4 bases, and the junction held 3 bases outside the gene matches. CDR3 loop: CASSYGTGGNQPQHF. The CDR3 nucleotides read TGTGCCAGCAGTTACGGGACAGGGGGAAATCAGCCCCAGCATTTT.

This clonotype has at least ten counts. The chain is built from TRBV12-3 or TRBV12-4 and TRBJ2-7; the D is unclear. V lost 0 bases to trimming and J lost 4 bases, with 7 bases between them. CDR3 length: 13 residues. CDR3 amino acids: CASSLAREYEQYF. In nucleotides, the CDR3 is TGTGCCAGCAGTTTAGCGCGTGAGTACGAGCAGTACTTC.

Many counts were recorded for this clonotype. J is TRBJ2-2 and V is TRBV5-1, with D possibly matching TRBD1 (6 bases). The germline V and J ends were trimmed by 0 bases and 5 bases, with 11 bases remaining between them. The CDR3 runs to 15 residues. CDR1 and CDR2 (germline): SGHRS, YFSETQ. The CDR3 sequence is CASSLETGFTGELFF. CDR3 nucleotide sequence: TGCGCCAGCAGCTTGGAAACAGGGTTTACCGGGGAGCTGTTTTTT.

As concerns this clonotype: One base away lies a much larger clone, so this may be a sequencing read error. This chain uses TRBV20-1 with TRBJ2-3, with a possible D match to TRBD2 (6 bases). V was clipped by 6 bases and J by 5 bases, with 18 bases between them. The CDR3 is made up of 14 amino acids. CDR1 and CDR2 from the germline V gene are DFQATT and SNEGSKA (reference sequence). The CDR3 DNA reads as TGCAGTGCAGATGAGGAGGGCCTGGTAGATACGCAGTATTTT. Residues: CSADEEGLVDTQYF.

This sequence joins TRBV5-1 and TRBJ2-2; D call uncertain. V dropped 7 bases and J dropped 6 bases, with 19 bases sitting between them. Germline V lookup: CDR1 SGHRS, CDR2 YFSETQ. The CDR3 runs 15 residues. The CDR3 here is CASAIRAPVPGELFF. CDR3 DNA: TGCGCCAGCGCAATCCGGGCCCCTGTACCCGGGGAGCTGTTTTTT. Full variable domain (remainder filled in from reference TRBV5-1 and TRBJ2-2): KAGVTQTPRYLIKTRGQQVTLSCSPISGHRSVSWYQQTPGQGLQFLFEYFSETQRNKGNFPGRFSGRQFSNSRSEMNVSTLELGDSALYLCASAIRAPVPGELFFGEGSRLTVL.